This TCR beta chain derives from a study of neurological immune-mediated disorders. The unsorted libraries originated from 2 million PBMCs kept at -80 C. cDNA was made by 5'RACE with 10-nucleotide random UMIs. In TCRdb, the 5' RACE reads were re-called with MiXCR into one record per CDR3 protein. The sample yields tens of thousands of distinct CDR3 sequences, approximately 1.6% seen once. This clonotype was detected many times. The antigen remains unidentified. General study findings and limits: The absence of shared CDR3 amino acid sequences among expanded clones across subjects suggests private repertoires in all groups. Healthy controls had more TCR clonal expansion than multiple sclerosis, which showed the least, whereas HTLV-1-associated myelopathy showed the most.

CDR1 and CDR2 from the germline V gene are LNHNV and YYDKDF (reference sequence). The CDR3 runs to 14 residues. V dropped 3 bases and J dropped 6; count of bases not matched to a gene: 5. The sample taken for sequencing was PBMCs. The source is a woman younger than 45 with multiple sclerosis. The rearrangement joins TRBV15 to TRBJ1-5, with 7 bases that match TRBD1. CDR3 amino acids: CATSRHRGGQPQHF. The CDR3 DNA is TGTGCCACCAGCAGGCACAGGGGCGGTCAGCCCCAGCATTTT. Together with reference TRBV15 and TRBJ1-5, the CDR3 gives the full variable domain: DAMVIQNPRYQVTQFGKPVTLSCSQTLNHNVMYWYQQKSSQAPKLLFHYYDKDFNNEADTPDNFQSRRPNTSFCFLDIRSPGLGDTAMYLCATSRHRGGQPQHFGDGTRLSIL.